A single sample is the source of the 14 T cell receptor beta chains below, sequenced in a study of cytomegalovirus exposure and HLA in healthy donors. The PCR employed 60 Vbeta primers together with 13 Jbeta primers. Sequencing used immunoSEQ multiplex PCR; TCRdb keeps in-frame clones, though not all of them. The sample consists of 200,000 to 250,000 clones, 82% of them appearing once. Sequencing input: PBMCs. The source is a woman aged 35 to 49 in good health and CMV-seropositive.

The chain uses TRBV7-9 and TRBJ2-5; tentative D call: TRBD1 (5 bases). The end of the DNA is better explained by TRBJ2-7, so the J call may be wrong. Germline CDR1 SEHNR, CDR2 FQNEAQ (reference sequence). The CDR3 sequence is 14 residues long. CDR3 residues: CASSRTDSSYEQYF. Written as DNA, the CDR3 is TGTGCCAGCAGCAGAACCGACAGCTCCTACGAGCAGTACTTC.

CDR3 bases: TGTGCCAGCAGCTTTAATTGGGAGGAAGAGACCCAGTACTTC. Translation: CASSFNWEEETQYF. The chain uses TRBV7-2 and TRBJ2-5, with D possibly matching TRBD2 (6 bases). CDR1 is SGHTA, CDR2 FQGNSA, per germline. With 3 bases removed from V and 3 bases from J, the gap between germline ends came to 11 bases. This CDR3 is built from 14 residues.

This sequence joins TRBV5-6 and TRBJ1-1; the D is unclear. Deletions cut 0 bases from V and 7 bases from J, with 10 bases between. Germline V gene lookup returns CDR1 SGHDT and CDR2 YYEEEE. CDR3 size: 13 residues. The CDR3 sequence is CASSLVGEGEAFF. In nucleotides, the CDR3 is TGTGCCAGCAGCTTGGTCGGGGAGGGTGAAGCTTTCTTT.

CDR3 sequence (DNA): TGTGCCAGCAGCTTATCGGTATCGATGAACACTGAAGCTTTCTTT. Translating it yields CASSLSVSMNTEAFF. The chain recombines TRBV11-2 with TRBJ1-1; D gene unclear. Trimming left V 2 bases short and J 0 bases short, with 10 bases between. Germline V CDR1 and CDR2: SGHAT, FQNNGV. This CDR3 is 15 amino acids long. Filled out from reference TRBV11-2 and TRBJ1-1, the complete variable domain reads EAGVAQSPRYKIIEKRQSVAFWCNPISGHATLYWYQQILGQGPKLLIQFQNNGVVDDSQLPKDRFSAERLKGVDSTLKIQPAKLEDSAVYLCASSLSVSMNTEAFFGQGTRLTVV.

This clone was observed a handful of times. The rearrangement links TRBV30 to TRBJ1-1; D unclear. The V gene lost 3 bases and the J gene lost 0 bases, with 8 bases spanning the gap. Germline CDR1 reads GTSNPN; CDR2 reads SVGIG (reference sequence). This CDR3 is 13 amino acids long. The CDR3 here is CAWRKRLNTEAFF. The CDR3 nucleotides read TGTGCCTGGAGAAAACGGTTGAACACTGAAGCTTTCTTT.

The chain recombines TRBV5-7 with TRBJ1-1; TRBD1 agrees at 10 bases. TRBV5-7 is designated an ORF whose function remains uncertain. V gave up 1 base and J gave up 10 bases; unmatched junction bases: 10. The CDR3 sequence is 15 residues long. The CDR3 DNA reads TGTGCCAGCAGCTTGATTTGTGACAGGGGGCGTGCAGCTTTCTTT. Translation gives CASSLICDRGRAAFF.

The chain combines TRBV25-1 with TRBJ1-1, with D perhaps TRBD1 (5 bases). The germline gives CDR1 MGHDK, CDR2 SYGVNS. The CDR3 spans 13 residues. The V and J ends lost 7 bases and 1 base respectively, with 10 bases between them. CDR3 DNA sequence: TGTGCCAGCACGGGACTCTCGAACACTGAAGCTTTCTTT. Its protein is CASTGLSNTEAFF.

The chain joins TRBV5-6 to TRBJ2-3; 9 nucleotides match TRBD2. The CDR3 loop spans 18 amino acids. Trimming at V came to 5 bases and at J to 1 base, leaving 14 bases not matched to a gene. The V gene's germline CDR1 is SGHDT and CDR2 YYEEEE. This CDR3 is CASRSRLAGYRGTDTQYF. CDR3 DNA: TGTGCCAGCAGATCCCGGCTAGCGGGGTATCGTGGCACAGATACGCAGTATTTT.

The chain combines TRBV30 with TRBJ1-2; TRBD1 might be the D (5 bases). The CDR3 sequence is 16 residues long. Germline V gene lookup returns CDR1 GTSNPN and CDR2 SVGIG (reference sequence). V was clipped by 0 bases and J by 0 bases, with 14 bases between them. The CDR3 region has the DNA TGTGCCTGGAGTGTAGCCGGGGCGGGAGCTAACTATGGCTACACCTTC. It codes for CAWSVAGAGANYGYTF.

The rearrangement links TRBV7-3 to TRBJ2-2, with TRBD1 identical over 7 bases. J was trimmed by 4 bases and V by 5 bases; bases with no gene match: 4. CDR3 length equals 14 residues. Germline CDR1 and CDR2: SGHTA and FQGTGA. This CDR3 reads CASSLTGPTGELFF. In DNA form, the CDR3 reads TGTGCCAGCAGCCTGACAGGGCCCACCGGGGAGCTGTTTTTT.

The rearrangement links TRBV25-1 to TRBJ1-2; possibly TRBD1 for D (6 bases). The germline V and J ends were trimmed by 6 bases and 2 bases, with 16 bases remaining between them. The CDR3 consists of 15 residues. The V gene's germline CDR1 is MGHDK and CDR2 SYGVNS. The CDR3 region is CASSVWGGRNYGYTF. The CDR3 region has the DNA TGTGCCAGCAGCGTCTGGGGGGGGCGAAACTATGGCTACACCTTC.

The genes are TRBV13 and TRBJ2-7; TRBD2 agrees at 9 bases. CDR1 and CDR2 (germline): PRHDT, FYEKMQ (reference sequence). The junction had 1 base not matched to a gene; V was cut back by 1 base and J by 6 bases. This CDR3 spans 13 amino acids. The CDR3: CASSLELAGEQYF. The CDR3 DNA reads as TGTGCCAGCAGCTTAGAACTAGCGGGCGAGCAGTACTTC.

The chain couples TRBV7-6 to TRBJ1-1; maybe TRBD1 (6 bases). This CDR3 comprises 13 residues. Germline-derived CDR1 and CDR2 are SGHVS and FNYEAQ. V lost 6 bases and J lost 3, with 11 bases in between. Here the CDR3 DNA reads TGTGCCAGCAGTCCCAGGGGAGACACTGAAGCTTTCTTT. Amino acids: CASSPRGDTEAFF. The whole variable domain, remainder taken from reference TRBV7-6 and TRBJ1-1, is GAGVSQSPRYKVTKRGQDVALRCDPISGHVSLYWYRQALGQGPEFLTYFNYEAQQDKSGLPNDRFSAERPEGSISTLTIQRTEQRDSAMYRCASSPRGDTEAFFGQGTRLTVV.

For the CDR3, the DNA is TGTGCCTGGAGGGGCAGGGGGTCCAGCTCCTACGAGCAGTACTTC. Protein product: CAWRGRGSSSYEQYF. The chain combines TRBV30 with TRBJ2-7; 7 nucleotides line up with TRBD1. The V segment lost 3 bases and the J segment 0 bases; nucleotides outside the gene matches: 8. The CDR3 length is 15 residues. Germline CDR1 and CDR2: GTSNPN and SVGIG (reference sequence).